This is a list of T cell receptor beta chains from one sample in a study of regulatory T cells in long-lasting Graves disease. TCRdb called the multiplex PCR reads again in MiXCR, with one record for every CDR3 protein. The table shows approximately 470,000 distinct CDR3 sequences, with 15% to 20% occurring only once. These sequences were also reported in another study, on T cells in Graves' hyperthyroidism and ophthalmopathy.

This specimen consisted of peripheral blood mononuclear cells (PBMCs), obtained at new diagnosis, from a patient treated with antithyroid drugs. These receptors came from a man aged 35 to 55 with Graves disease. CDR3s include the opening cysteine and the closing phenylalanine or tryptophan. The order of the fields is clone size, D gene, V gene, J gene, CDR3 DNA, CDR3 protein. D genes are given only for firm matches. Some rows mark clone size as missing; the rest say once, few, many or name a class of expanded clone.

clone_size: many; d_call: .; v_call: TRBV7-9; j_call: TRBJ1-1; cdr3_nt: TGTGCCAGCAGCACGACAGAGAACACTGAAGCTTTCTTT; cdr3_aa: CASSTTENTEAFF
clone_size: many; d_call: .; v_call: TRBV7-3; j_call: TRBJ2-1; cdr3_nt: TGTGCCAGCAGCCCCACGGGCACCAACAATGAGCAGTTCTTC; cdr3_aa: CASSPTGTNNEQFF
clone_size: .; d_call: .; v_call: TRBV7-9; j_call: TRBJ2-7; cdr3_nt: TGTGCCAGCAGCTTAGCGTCCGGCTATCAAGGCTACGAGCAGTACTTC; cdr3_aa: CASSLASGYQGYEQYF
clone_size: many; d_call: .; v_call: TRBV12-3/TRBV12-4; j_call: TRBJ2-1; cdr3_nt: TGTGCCAGCAGTTTGCAGGGCCGGGTTGGGGATGAGCAGTTCTTC; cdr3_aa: CASSLQGRVGDEQFF
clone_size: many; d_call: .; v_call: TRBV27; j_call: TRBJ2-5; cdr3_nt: TGTGCCAGCAACGGGGGCCTACAAGAGACCCAGTACTTC; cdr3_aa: CASNGGLQETQYF
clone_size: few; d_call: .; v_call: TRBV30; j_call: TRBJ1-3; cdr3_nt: TGTGCCTGGAGCCCGGACTCTGGAAACACCATATATTTT; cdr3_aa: CAWSPDSGNTIYF
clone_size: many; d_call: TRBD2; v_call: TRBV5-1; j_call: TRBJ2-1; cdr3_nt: TGCGCCAGCAGCCCCGGACTAGCTGAGCAGTTCTTC; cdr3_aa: CASSPGLAEQFF
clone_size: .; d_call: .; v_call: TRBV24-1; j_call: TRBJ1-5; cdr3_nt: TGTGCCACCAGTGATAATAAGGGTACGGATCAGCCCCAGCATTTT; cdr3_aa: CATSDNKGTDQPQHF
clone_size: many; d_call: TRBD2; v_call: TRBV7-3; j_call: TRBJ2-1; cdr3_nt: TGTGCCAGCAGGCCGCTTGGCGGGAGCGGTGAGCAGTTCTTC; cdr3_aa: CASRPLGGSGEQFF
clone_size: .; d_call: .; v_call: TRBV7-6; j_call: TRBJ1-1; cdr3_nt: TGTGCCAGCAGCTTAGGGTCACGGGGGACCAGAGGGACCGCTTTCTTT; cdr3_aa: CASSLGSRGTRGTAFF
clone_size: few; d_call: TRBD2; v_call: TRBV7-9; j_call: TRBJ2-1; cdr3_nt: TGTGCCAGCAGCTTAGAAATGGGTGTGGGCGGGAGGGGCTACAATGAGCAGTTCTTC; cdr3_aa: CASSLEMGVGGRGYNEQFF
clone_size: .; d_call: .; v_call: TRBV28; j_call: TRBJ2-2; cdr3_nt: TGTGCCAGCACAGGGGTGTACGGGGAGCTGTTTTTT; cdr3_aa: CASTGVYGELFF
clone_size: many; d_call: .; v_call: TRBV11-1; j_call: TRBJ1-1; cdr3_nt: TGTGCCAGCAGTAAGGATCGGCGCACTGAAGCTTTCTTT; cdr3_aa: CASSKDRRTEAFF
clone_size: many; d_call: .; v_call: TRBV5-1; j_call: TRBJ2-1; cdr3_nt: TGCGCCAGCAGCTTGGGGGAGCTGGACAATGAGCAGTTCTTC; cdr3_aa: CASSLGELDNEQFF
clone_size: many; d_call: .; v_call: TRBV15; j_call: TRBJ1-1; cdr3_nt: TGTGCCACCAGCAGACCCTCGCAGACCGAAGCTTTCTTT; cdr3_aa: CATSRPSQTEAFF
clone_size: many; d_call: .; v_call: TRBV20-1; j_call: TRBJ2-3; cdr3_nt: TGCAGTGCCACTGACCAACTAAGCACAGATACGCAGTATTTT; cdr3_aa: CSATDQLSTDTQYF
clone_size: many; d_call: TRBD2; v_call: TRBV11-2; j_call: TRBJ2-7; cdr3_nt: TGTGCCAGCAGCTTCCTGCGGGGGAGAACTTCCTACGAGCAGTACTTC; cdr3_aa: CASSFLRGRTSYEQYF
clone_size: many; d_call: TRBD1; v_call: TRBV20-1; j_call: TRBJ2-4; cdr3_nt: TGCAGTGCTAGAAACCCTGGACAGGGTGAAAACATTCAGTACTTC; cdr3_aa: CSARNPGQGENIQYF
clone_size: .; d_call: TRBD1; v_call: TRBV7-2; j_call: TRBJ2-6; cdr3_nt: TGTGCCAGCAGCTTTGAGGGGGCAGGGGCCAACGTCCTGACTTTC; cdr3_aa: CASSFEGAGANVLTF
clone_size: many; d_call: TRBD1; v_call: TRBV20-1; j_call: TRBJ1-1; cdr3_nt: TGCAGTGCATACAGGGGGCCCGGCACTGAAGCTTTCTTT; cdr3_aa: CSAYRGPGTEAFF
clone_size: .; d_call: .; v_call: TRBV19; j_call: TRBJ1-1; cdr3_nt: TGTGCCAGTAGTGTACGGTGGGGTCGCACTGAAGCTTTCTTT; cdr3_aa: CASSVRWGRTEAFF
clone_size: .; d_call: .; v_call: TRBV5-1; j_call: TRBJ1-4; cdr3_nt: TGCGCCAGCAGCAACACAGGGAAGGGTAATGAAAAACTGTTTTTT; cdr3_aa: CASSNTGKGNEKLFF
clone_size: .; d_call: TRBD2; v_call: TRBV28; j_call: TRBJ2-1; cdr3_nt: TGTGCCAGCAGTCGGAGCGGGAGTAGCTACGAGCAGTTCTTC; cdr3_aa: CASSRSGSSYEQFF
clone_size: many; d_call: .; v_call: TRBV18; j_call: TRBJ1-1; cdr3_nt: TGTGCCAGCTCACCAGCTTGGGCTCTGAACACTGAAGCTTTCTTT; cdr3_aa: CASSPAWALNTEAFF
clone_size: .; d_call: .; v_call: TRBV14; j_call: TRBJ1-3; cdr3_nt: TGTGCCAGCAAAAAGGGCTCTGGAAACACCATATATTTT; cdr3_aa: CASKKGSGNTIYF
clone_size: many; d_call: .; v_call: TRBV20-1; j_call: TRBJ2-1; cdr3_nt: TGCAGTGCTAGTCTCGAGTTTGTTGAGCAGTTCTTC; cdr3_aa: CSASLEFVEQFF
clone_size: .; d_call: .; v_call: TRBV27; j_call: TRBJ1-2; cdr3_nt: TGTGCCAGCAGGGACTCCGGGACGAACTATGGCTACACCTTC; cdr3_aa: CASRDSGTNYGYTF
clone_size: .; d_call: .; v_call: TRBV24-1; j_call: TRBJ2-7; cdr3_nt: TGTGCCACCATGCAGGGGTCCTCCCACGAGCAGTACTTC; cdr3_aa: CATMQGSSHEQYF
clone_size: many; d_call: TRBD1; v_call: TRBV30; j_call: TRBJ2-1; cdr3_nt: TGTGCCTGGACGGGACAGATTCGGGATAGGCAGTTCTTC; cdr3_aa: CAWTGQIRDRQFF
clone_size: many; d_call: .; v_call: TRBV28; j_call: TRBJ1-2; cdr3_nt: TGTGCCAGCAGTCAAGCAGGGCAATTCAACTATGGCTACACCTTC; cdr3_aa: CASSQAGQFNYGYTF
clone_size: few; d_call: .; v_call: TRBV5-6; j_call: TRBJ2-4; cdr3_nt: TGTGCCAGCAGCTTGGAGATGCGAGGGAACATTCAGTACTTC; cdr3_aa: CASSLEMRGNIQYF
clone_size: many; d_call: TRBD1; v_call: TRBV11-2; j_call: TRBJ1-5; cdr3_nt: TGTGCCAGCAGCTCCCGGACAGGGATTCCCCAGCATTTT; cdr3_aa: CASSSRTGIPQHF
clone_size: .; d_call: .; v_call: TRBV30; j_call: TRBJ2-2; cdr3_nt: TGTGCCTGGAGGGGGCAGGGAAACGGGGAGCTGTTTTTT; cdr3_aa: CAWRGQGNGELFF
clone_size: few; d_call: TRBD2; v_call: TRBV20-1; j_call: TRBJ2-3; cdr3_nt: TGCAGTGCTGGGCGGGGGACAGATACGCAGTATTTT; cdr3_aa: CSAGRGTDTQYF
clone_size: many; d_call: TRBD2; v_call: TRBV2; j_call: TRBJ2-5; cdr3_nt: TGTGCCAGCAGTGAAACGGGACTAGCAAGAGAGACCCAGTACTTC; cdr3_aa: CASSETGLARETQYF
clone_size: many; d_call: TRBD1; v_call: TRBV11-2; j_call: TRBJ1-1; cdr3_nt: TGTGCCAGCAGCATTTCCGGGACAGGGGGTTCCAGGAACACTGAAGCTTTCTTT; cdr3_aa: CASSISGTGGSRNTEAFF
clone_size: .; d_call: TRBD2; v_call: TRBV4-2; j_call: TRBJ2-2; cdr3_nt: TGTGCCAGCAGCCAAGGGGGCGGGACTACTTGGGAGCTGTTTTTT; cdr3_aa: CASSQGGGTTWELFF
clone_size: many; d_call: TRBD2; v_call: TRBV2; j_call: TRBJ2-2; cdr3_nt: TGTGCCAGCAGTGAAGTAATAGCGGGAGCCGGGGAGCTGTTTTTT; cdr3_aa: CASSEVIAGAGELFF
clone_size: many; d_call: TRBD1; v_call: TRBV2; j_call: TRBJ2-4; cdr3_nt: TGTGCCAGCAGTCGACAGGGGCAGGCCAAAAACATTCAGTACTTC; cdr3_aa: CASSRQGQAKNIQYF
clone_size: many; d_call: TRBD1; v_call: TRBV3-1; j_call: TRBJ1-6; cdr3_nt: TGTGCCAGCAGCCAAGATACATCAGGGGGCGAGGATTCACCCCTCCACTTT; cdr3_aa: CASSQDTSGGEDSPLHF
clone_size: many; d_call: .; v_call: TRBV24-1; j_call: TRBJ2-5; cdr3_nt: TGTGCCACCGATCTGTCGGTCCCAGAGACCCAGTACTTC; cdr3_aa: CATDLSVPETQYF
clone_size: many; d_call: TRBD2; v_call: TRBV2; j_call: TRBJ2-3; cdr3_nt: TGTGCCAGCAGTGGACTAGCGGGAGGCGGGGGTACGCAGTATTTT; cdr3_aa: CASSGLAGGGGTQYF
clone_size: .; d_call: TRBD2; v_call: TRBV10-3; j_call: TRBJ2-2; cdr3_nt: TGTGCCGTCGGACTAGCGGGAGGAACCGGGGAGCTGTTTTTT; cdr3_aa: CAVGLAGGTGELFF
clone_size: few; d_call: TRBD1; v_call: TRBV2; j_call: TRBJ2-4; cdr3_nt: TGTGCCAGCAGGGGACAGTTTCAGTACTTC; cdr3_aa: CASRGQFQYF
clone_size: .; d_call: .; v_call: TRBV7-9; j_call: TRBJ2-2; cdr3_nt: TGTGCCAGCAGCCCGGGGGGCATCTTCACCGGGGAGCTGTTTTTT; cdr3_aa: CASSPGGIFTGELFF
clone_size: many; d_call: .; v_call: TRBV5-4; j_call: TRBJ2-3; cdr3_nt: TGTGCCAGCAGCTTGGCAGTGGGGAGCACAGATACGCAGTATTTT; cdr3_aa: CASSLAVGSTDTQYF
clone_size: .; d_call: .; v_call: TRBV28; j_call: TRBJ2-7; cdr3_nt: TGTGCCAGCGGAACGGGAGAGCAGTACTTC; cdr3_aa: CASGTGEQYF
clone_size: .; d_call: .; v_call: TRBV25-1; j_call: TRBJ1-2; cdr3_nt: TGTGCCAGCAGTGATCTGGCAGGGGCGGGCTATGGCTACACCTTC; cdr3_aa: CASSDLAGAGYGYTF
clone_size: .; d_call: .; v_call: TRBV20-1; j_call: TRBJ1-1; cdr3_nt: TGCAGTGCTAGAGCAGGGACAACGAACACTGAAGCTTTCTTT; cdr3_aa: CSARAGTTNTEAFF
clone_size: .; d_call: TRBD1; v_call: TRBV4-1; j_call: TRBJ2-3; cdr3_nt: TGCGCCAGCAGCCGCGGGACAGGGTCTCCAGATACGCAGTATTTT; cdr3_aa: CASSRGTGSPDTQYF
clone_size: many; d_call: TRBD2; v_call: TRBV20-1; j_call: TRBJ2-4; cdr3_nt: TGCAGTGCTAGAGATCCCGCGGGAGTGGGAAACATTCAGTACTTC; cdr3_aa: CSARDPAGVGNIQYF
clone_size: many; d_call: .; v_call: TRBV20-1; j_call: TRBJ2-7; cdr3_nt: TGCAGTGCTAGTGGAGCATCCGAGCAGTACTTC; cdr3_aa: CSASGASEQYF
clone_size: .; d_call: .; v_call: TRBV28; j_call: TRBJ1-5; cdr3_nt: TGTGCCAGCAGTGAGGACTCTTGGGGCAATCAGCCCCAGCATTTT; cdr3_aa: CASSEDSWGNQPQHF
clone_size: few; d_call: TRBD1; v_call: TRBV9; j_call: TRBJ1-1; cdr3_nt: TGTGCCAGCAGCGTAGATCAGGGGGCGCAAACTGAAGCTTTCTTT; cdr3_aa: CASSVDQGAQTEAFF
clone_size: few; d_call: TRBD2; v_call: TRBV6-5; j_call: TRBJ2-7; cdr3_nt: TGTGCCAGCAGTTACTTACCAGCGGGAGTGTACGAGCAGTACTTC; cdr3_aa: CASSYLPAGVYEQYF
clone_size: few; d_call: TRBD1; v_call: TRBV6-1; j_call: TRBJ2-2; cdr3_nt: TGTGCCAGCAGTGAAGCGCCGACAGGGGCCTCGAACACCGGGGAGCTGTTTTTT; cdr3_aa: CASSEAPTGASNTGELFF
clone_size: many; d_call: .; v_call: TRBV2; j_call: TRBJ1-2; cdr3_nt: TGTGCCAGCACGCCCGACAGGATGGACTATGGCTACACCTTC; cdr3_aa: CASTPDRMDYGYTF